This is a list of T cell receptor beta chains from one sample in a study of Graves' ophthalmopathy and Graves' hyperthyroidism. TCRdb re-called the multiplex PCR reads with MiXCR, one entry per CDR3 protein. The data hold 600,000 to 950,000 distinct CDR3 sequences, with 35% to 50% observed a single time. The sequenced sample was peripheral blood. The receptors were sampled from an adult man with Graves' ophthalmopathy. Both conserved end residues are part of each CDR3. D genes are given only for firm matches. Clone size, where shown, is once, few, many, or a class for clones that have expanded.

TRBJ1-4 | TRBV10-3 | . | TRBD1 | CASTETGRDEKLFF | TGTGCCAGCACGGAGACAGGGCGGGATGAAAAACTGTTTTTT
TRBJ1-2 | TRBV5-6 | . | TRBD1 | CASTTETGINYGYTF | TGTGCCAGCACCACCGAGACAGGGATCAACTATGGCTACACCTTC
TRBJ2-1 | TRBV10-3 | . | TRBD2 | CAIKAIAGEQNEQFF | TGTGCCATCAAGGCAATTGCGGGAGAACAAAATGAGCAGTTCTTC
TRBJ2-7 | TRBV7-2 | many | . | CASSPSVGEQYF | TGTGCCAGCAGCCCCTCGGTCGGCGAGCAGTACTTC
TRBJ2-5 | TRBV10-3 | . | TRBD1 | CASSYGTGRYQETQYF | TGTGCCAGCAGTTACGGGACAGGGAGGTACCAGGAGACCCAGTACTTC
TRBJ2-5 | TRBV14 | few | . | CASRWGKAKRETQYF | TGTGCCAGCAGGTGGGGGAAGGCGAAGCGAGAGACCCAGTACTTC
TRBJ2-7 | TRBV29-1 | few | TRBD1 | CSVDGMGQGDSYEQYF | TGCAGCGTTGACGGAATGGGACAGGGAGACTCCTACGAGCAGTACTTC
TRBJ2-5 | TRBV20-1 | . | . | CSASSGRGETQYF | TGCAGTGCTAGTTCCGGAAGGGGGGAGACCCAGTACTTC
TRBJ1-2 | TRBV19 | many | . | CASSIDPAAYGYTF | TGTGCCAGTAGTATAGATCCGGCTGCCTATGGCTACACCTTC
TRBJ1-2 | TRBV7-3 | many | . | CASSPEQGIPYGYTF | TGTGCCAGCAGCCCTGAACAGGGAATCCCCTATGGCTACACCTTC
TRBJ2-5 | TRBV7-9 | . | . | CASSLAVGSAETQYF | TGTGCCAGCAGCTTAGCGGTTGGTTCCGCCGAGACCCAGTACTTC
TRBJ1-5 | TRBV20-1 | few | . | CSASLHGQPQHF | TGCAGTGCTAGTTTGCACGGTCAGCCCCAGCATTTT
TRBJ1-4 | TRBV7-2 | many | . | CASSLSRNEKLFF | TGTGCCAGCAGCTTGAGTAGAAATGAAAAACTGTTTTTT
TRBJ2-2 | TRBV10-3 | many | . | CAISEGAGELFF | TGTGCCATCAGTGAAGGGGCCGGGGAGCTGTTTTTT
TRBJ2-2 | TRBV29-1 | many | . | CSVSTGELFF | TGCAGCGTCTCCACCGGGGAGCTGTTTTTT
TRBJ2-2 | TRBV9 | few | . | CASSQAHRTGELFF | TGTGCCAGCAGCCAAGCCCACAGGACCGGGGAGCTGTTTTTT
TRBJ1-4 | TRBV2 | . | . | CASRRQFYEKLFF | TGTGCCAGCAGGAGACAGTTTTACGAAAAACTGTTTTTT
TRBJ2-2 | TRBV25-1 | once | TRBD2 | CASSETAGVPGELFF | TGTGCCAGCAGCGAAACGGCGGGAGTACCCGGGGAGCTGTTTTTT
TRBJ1-1 | TRBV29-1 | many | TRBD1 | CSANSGGTEAFF | TGCAGCGCGAATTCAGGGGGGACTGAAGCTTTCTTT
TRBJ2-2 | TRBV29-1 | . | TRBD1 | CSVQQGPTGELFF | TGCAGCGTCCAACAGGGGCCCACCGGGGAGCTGTTTTTT
TRBJ2-7 | TRBV20-1 | . | . | CSAGRTDIGGAYEQYF | TGCAGTGCTGGACGTACGGACATAGGGGGGGCTTATGAGCAGTACTTC
TRBJ1-4 | TRBV2 | . | . | CASRKEGGPLGKLFF | TGTGCCAGCAGAAAAGAGGGAGGGCCCTTAGGAAAACTGTTTTTT
TRBJ2-7 | TRBV7-9 | . | TRBD2 | CASSTGLAGVRYEQYF | TGCGCCAGCAGCACAGGACTAGCGGGAGTTAGGTACGAGCAGTACTTC
TRBJ1-2 | TRBV2 | many | TRBD1 | CASSARTGGYTF | TGTGCCAGCAGTGCCAGGACAGGCGGCTACACCTTC
TRBJ1-5 | TRBV7-9 | few | . | CASSLGGVTNQPQHF | TGTGCCAGCAGCTTAGGGGGGGTAACTAATCAGCCCCAGCATTTT
TRBJ1-5 | TRBV2 | many | . | CASSVGRVNQPQHF | TGTGCCAGCAGTGTTGGGCGGGTAAACCAGCCCCAGCATTTT
TRBJ1-3 | TRBV29-1 | many | . | CSVTGAVNSGNTIYF | TGCAGCGTTACAGGCGCAGTTAACTCTGGAAACACCATATATTTT
TRBJ1-1 | TRBV14 | many | TRBD1 | CASSQLGTVSEAFF | TGTGCCAGCAGCCAACTCGGGACAGTCAGTGAAGCTTTCTTT
TRBJ1-2 | TRBV6-4 | . | . | CAISESDAYGCTF | .
TRBJ2-7 | TRBV7-9 | . | TRBD2 | CASSQGGLAGIYEQYF | TGTGCCAGCAGCCAAGGAGGGCTAGCGGGGATTTACGAGCAGTACTTC
TRBJ1-5 | TRBV20-1 | few | . | CSAELQGYVNQPQHF | TGCAGTGCTGAACTACAGGGTTATGTCAATCAGCCCCAGCATTTT
TRBJ1-6 | TRBV9 | many | . | CASSVGEGYNSPLHF | TGTGCCAGCAGCGTAGGCGAGGGGTATAATTCACCCCTCCACTTT
TRBJ1-2 | TRBV13 | few | TRBD1 | CASSLNRDRGKDGYTF | TGTGCCAGCAGCCTAAATCGGGACAGGGGGAAGGATGGCTACACCTTC
TRBJ1-6 | TRBV20-1 | . | . | CSASDRWNNSPLHF | TGCAGTGCTAGCGACAGGTGGAATAATTCACCCCTCCACTTT
TRBJ2-3 | TRBV10-3 | few | . | CAISTGDTQYF | TGTGCCATCAGTACAGGAGATACGCAGTATTTT
TRBJ2-5 | TRBV9 | . | . | CARSVGDLETQYF | TGTGCCAGAAGCGTTGGGGATTTGGAGACCCAGTACTTC